Below, one TCR beta chain is given with its context. The sample belongs to a study of shared clonotypes between healthy human individuals. The repertoire was sequenced with immunoSEQ multiplex PCR; TCRdb's copy has only in-frame clones and lacks some. The sample consists of 950,000 to 1,100,000 clones, approximately 72% of them appearing once. In germline, CDR1 is GTSNPN, CDR2 SVGIG (reference sequence). The CDR3 consists of 12 residues. Trimming pared 7 bases from V and 1 base from J, leaving 8 bases between. The chain links TRBV30 to TRBJ1-3; D not certain. The TCR comes from a young man in good health. The specimen sequenced was memory CD4+ T cells sorted from blood. Described subset: CD45RA-negative fraction. The CDR3, as DNA: TGTGCCTCCACCCTTTCTGGAAACACCATATATTTT. Amino acids: CASTLSGNTIYF.